The source of this T cell receptor (beta chain) is a study of OX40 agonist ivuxolimab in advanced cancers. General study findings and limits: Average numbers of expanded clones were greater in CD8+ T cells than in CD4+. Clonal expansion by week 6 occurred in CD4+ and CD8+ blood T cells (at 0.1 to 3.0 mg/kg).

Sequenced by immunoSEQ multiplex PCR; TCRdb stores in-frame clones only, minus some. The table lists 80,000 to 130,000 clones, about nine tenths of them singletons. Trimming removed 2 bases from V and 7 bases from J, with 19 bases in between. The germline gives CDR1 SGHRS, CDR2 YFSETQ. The CDR3 runs 15 residues. It was autoimmune disease history or systemic immunosuppression that excluded patients. Note on this clone: The antigen is undetermined.

The sample was CD4+ or CD8+ T cells sorted from blood, taken in a trial of the OX40 agonist ivuxolimab. The receptor was derived from an adult with an advanced solid tumor such as melanoma, head and neck, liver or kidney cancer. The chain is built from TRBV5-1 and TRBJ2-7, with D possibly being TRBD1 (6 bases). CDR3 in amino acids: CASSFGTPGLWEQYF. DNA of the CDR3: TGCGCCAGCAGCTTCGGGACACCCGGGCTGTGGGAGCAGTACTTC.